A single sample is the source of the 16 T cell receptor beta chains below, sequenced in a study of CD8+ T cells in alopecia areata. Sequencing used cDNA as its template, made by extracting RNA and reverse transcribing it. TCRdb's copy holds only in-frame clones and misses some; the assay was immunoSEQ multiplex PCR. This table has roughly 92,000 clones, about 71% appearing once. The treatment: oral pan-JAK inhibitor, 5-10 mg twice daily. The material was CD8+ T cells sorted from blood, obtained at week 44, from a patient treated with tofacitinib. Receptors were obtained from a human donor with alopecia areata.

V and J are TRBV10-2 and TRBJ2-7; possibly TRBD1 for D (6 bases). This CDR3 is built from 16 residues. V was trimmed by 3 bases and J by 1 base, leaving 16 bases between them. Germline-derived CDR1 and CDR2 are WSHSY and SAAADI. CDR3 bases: TGCGCCAGCAGTGATCTTGAGGGGGTGAGATCCTACGAGCAGTACTTC. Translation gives CASSDLEGVRSYEQYF.

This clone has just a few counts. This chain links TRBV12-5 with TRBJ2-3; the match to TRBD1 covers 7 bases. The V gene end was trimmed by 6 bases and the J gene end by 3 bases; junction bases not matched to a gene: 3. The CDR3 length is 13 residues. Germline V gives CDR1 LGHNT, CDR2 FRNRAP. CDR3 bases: TGTGCTAGTGGGCGGACAGGAACAGATACGCAGTATTTT. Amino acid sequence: CASGRTGTDTQYF.

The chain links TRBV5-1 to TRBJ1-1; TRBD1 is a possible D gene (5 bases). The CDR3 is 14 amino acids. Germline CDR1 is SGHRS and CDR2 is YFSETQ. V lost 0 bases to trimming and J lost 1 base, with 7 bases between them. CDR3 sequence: CASSLAGPNTEAFF. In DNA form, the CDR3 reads TGCGCCAGCAGCTTGGCAGGGCCGAACACTGAAGCTTTCTTT.

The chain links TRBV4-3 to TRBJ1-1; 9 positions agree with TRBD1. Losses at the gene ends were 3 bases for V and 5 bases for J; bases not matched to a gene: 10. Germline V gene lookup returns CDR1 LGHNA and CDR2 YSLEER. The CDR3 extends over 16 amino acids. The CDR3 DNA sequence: TGCGCCAGCAGCCAGATTGCCGGGACAGGGAATACTGAAGCTTTCTTT. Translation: CASSQIAGTGNTEAFF.

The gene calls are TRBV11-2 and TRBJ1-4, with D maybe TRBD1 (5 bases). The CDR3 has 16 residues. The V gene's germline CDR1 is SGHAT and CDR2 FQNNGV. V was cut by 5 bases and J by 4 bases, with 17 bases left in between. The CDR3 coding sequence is TGTGCCAGCAGCGAAGACGGTGGGACCCGTAATGAAAAACTGTTTTTT. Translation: CASSEDGGTRNEKLFF.

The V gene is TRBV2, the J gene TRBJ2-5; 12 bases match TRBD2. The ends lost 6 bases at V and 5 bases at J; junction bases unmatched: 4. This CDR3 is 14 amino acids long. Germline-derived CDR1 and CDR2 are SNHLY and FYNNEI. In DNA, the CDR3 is TGTGCCAGCAGACGGACTAGCGGGGATGAGACCCAGTACTTC. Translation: CASRRTSGDETQYF.

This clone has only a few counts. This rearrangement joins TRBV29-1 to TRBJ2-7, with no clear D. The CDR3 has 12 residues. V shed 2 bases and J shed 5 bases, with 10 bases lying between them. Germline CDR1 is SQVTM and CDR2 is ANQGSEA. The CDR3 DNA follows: TGCAGCGTTGAATTCGATTTCCACGAGCAGTACTTC. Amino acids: CSVEFDFHEQYF.

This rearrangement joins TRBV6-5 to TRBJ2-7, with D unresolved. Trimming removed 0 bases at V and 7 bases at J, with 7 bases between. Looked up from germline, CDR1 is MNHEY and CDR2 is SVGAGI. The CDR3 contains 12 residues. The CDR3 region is CASSYSGGEQYF. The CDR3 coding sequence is TGTGCCAGCAGTTACTCAGGTGGGGAGCAGTACTTC.

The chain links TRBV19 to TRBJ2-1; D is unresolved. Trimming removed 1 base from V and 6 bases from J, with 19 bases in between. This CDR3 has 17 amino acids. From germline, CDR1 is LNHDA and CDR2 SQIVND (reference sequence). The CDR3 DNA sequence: TGTGCCAGTAGTATAGGAGGAGCAGGTCGGCTCAGCAATGAGCAGTTCTTC. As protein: CASSIGGAGRLSNEQFF.

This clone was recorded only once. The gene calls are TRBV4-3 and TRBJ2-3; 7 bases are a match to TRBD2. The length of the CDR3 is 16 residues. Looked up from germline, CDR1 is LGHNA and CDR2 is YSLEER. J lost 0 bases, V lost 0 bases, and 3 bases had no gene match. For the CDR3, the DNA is TGCGCCAGCAGCCAAGAGGACGGGGGGAGCACAGATACGCAGTATTTT. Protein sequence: CASSQEDGGSTDTQYF.

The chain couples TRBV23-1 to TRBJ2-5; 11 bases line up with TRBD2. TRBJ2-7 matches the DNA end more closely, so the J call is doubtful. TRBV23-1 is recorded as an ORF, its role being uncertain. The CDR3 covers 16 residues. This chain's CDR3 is CASSHPLAGDPYEQYF. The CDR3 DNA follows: TGCGCCAGCAGTCATCCACTAGCGGGGGATCCCTACGAGCAGTACTTC.

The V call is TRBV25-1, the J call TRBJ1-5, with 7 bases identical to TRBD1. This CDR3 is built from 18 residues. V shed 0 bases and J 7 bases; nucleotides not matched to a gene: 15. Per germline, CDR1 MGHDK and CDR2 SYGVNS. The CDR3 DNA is TGTGCCAGCAGTGAATATGATTCTATACGCAGGGGGAGACAGCCCCAGCATTTT. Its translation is CASSEYDSIRRGRQPQHF.

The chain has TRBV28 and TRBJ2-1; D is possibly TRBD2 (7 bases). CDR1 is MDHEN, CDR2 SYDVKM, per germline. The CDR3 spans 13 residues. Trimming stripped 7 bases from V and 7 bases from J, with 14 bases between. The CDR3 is CASIAGRGNEQFF. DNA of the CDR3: TGTGCCAGCATCGCAGGGAGGGGGAATGAGCAGTTCTTC.

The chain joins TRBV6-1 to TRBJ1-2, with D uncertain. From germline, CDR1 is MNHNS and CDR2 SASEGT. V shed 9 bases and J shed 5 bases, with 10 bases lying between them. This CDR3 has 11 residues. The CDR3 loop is CASRNEYGYTF. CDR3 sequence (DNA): TGTGCCAGTCGGAACGAGTATGGCTACACCTTC.

DNA for the CDR3: TGTGCCACCAGCAGAGTGGGGGGAACTGAAGCTTTCTTT. This encodes CATSRVGGTEAFF. This chain joins TRBV15 and TRBJ1-1; maybe TRBD1 (5 bases). There are 13 residues in the CDR3. The V end was cut by 1 base, the J end by 5 bases, with 8 bases between. CDR1 is LNHNV, CDR2 YYDKDF, per germline (reference sequence).

CDR3 in amino acids: CSARGGVGYTF. CDR3 DNA sequence: TGCAGTGCTAGAGGCGGGGTTGGCTACACCTTC. The chain couples TRBV20-1 to TRBJ1-2; D is uncertain. Trimming cost V 1 base and J 7 bases, with 7 bases left between them. The germline V gene has CDR1 DFQATT and CDR2 SNEGSKA (reference sequence). This CDR3 has 11 residues.